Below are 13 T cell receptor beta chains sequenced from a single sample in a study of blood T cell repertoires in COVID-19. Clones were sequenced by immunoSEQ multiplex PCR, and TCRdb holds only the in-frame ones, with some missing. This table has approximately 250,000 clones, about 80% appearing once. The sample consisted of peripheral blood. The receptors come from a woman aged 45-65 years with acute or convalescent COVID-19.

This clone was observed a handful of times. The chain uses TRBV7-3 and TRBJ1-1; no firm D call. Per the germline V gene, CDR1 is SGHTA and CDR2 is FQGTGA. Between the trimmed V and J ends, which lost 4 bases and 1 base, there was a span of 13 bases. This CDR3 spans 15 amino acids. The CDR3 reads CASSSNSAGNTEAFF. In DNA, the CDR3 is TGTGCCAGCAGCTCCAACAGCGCGGGGAACACTGAAGCTTTCTTT.

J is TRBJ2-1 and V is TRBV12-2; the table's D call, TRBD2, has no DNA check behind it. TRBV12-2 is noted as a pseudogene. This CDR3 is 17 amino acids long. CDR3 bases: TGTGCAAGTCGCTTAGCGTATCGCGGGACCTCTAACAATGAGCAGTTCTTC. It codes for CASRLAYRGTSNNEQFF.

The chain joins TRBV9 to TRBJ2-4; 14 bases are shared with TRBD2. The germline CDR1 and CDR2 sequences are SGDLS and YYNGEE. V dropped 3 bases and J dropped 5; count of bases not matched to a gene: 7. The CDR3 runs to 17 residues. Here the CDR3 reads CASSATGTSGGENIQYF. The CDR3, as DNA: TGTGCCAGCAGCGCGACCGGGACTAGCGGGGGAGAAAACATTCAGTACTTC.

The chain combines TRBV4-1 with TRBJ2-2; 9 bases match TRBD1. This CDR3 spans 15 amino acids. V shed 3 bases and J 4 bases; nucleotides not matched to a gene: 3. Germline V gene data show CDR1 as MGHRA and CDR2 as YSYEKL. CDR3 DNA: TGCGCCAGCAGCCACAGGACAGGGGTCACCGGGGAGCTGTTTTTT. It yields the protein CASSHRTGVTGELFF.

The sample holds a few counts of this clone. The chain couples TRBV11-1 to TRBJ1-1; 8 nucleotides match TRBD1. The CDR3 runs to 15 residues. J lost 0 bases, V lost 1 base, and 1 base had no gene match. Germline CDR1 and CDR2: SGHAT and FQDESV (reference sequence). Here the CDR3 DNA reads TGTGCCAGCAGCTTAGAGGGACAGGTGAACACTGAAGCTTTCTTT. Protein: CASSLEGQVNTEAFF.

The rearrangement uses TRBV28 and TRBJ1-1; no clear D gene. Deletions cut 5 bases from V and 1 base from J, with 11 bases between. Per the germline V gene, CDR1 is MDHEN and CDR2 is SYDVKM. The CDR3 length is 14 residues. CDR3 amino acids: CASSPGVTNTEAFF. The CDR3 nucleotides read TGTGCCAGCAGTCCCGGGGTAACGAACACTGAAGCTTTCTTT.

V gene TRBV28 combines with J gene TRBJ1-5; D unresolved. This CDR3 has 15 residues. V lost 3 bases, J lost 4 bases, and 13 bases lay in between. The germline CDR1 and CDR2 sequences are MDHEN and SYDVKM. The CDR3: CASSFSRAENQPQHF. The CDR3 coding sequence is TGTGCCAGCAGTTTCTCGAGGGCGGAGAATCAGCCCCAGCATTTT.

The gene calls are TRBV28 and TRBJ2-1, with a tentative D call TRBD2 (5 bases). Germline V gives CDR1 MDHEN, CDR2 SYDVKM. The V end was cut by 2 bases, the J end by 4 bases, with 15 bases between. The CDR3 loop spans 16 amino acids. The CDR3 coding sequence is TGTGCCAGCAGTTTAAGGCGGGCGGGCGCATACAATGAGCAGTTCTTC. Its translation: CASSLRRAGAYNEQFF.

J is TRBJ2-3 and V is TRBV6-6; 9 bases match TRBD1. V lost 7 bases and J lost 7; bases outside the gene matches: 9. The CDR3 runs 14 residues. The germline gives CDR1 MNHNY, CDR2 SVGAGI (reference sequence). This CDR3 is CASIAGQGRNTQYF. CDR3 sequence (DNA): TGTGCCAGCATCGCGGGACAGGGTAGAAATACGCAGTATTTT.

CDR3 coding DNA: TGTGCCAGCTACAGGGGCTCTGGGGCCAACGTCCTGACTTTC. This encodes CASYRGSGANVLTF. V usage is TRBV19 and J usage is TRBJ2-6; 7 nucleotides align to TRBD1. Germline CDR1 LNHDA, CDR2 SQIVND (reference sequence). V was pared by 9 bases and J by 0 bases, with 2 bases of the junction left unmatched. The CDR3 consists of 14 residues.

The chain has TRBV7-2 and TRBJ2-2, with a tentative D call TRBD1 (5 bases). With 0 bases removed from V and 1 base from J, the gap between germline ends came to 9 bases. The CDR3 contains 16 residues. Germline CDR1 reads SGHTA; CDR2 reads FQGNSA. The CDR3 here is CASSLAVGVNTGELFF. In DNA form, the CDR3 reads TGTGCCAGCAGCTTAGCGGTAGGGGTGAACACCGGGGAGCTGTTTTTT.

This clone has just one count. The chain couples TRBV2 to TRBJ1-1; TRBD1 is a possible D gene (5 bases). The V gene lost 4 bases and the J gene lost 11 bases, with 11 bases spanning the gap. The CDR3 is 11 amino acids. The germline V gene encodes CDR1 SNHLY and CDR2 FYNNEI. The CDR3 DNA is TGTGCCAGCAGTGTGCGGGACTGGGCTTTCTTT. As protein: CASSVRDWAFF.

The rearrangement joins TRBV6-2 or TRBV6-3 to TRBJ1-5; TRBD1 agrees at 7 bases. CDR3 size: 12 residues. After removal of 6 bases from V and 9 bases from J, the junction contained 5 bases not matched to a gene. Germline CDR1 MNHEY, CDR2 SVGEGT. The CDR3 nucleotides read TGTGCCAGCAGCTCTAACAGGGGGCCCCAGCATTTT. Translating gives CASSSNRGPQHF.